Listed below are T cell receptor beta chains from one sample, sequenced in a study of response to subunit inactivated influenza vaccine. TCRdb independently ran MiXCR on the RT-PCR reads; one entry per CDR3 protein. The sample contains approximately 530,000 distinct CDR3 sequences, 6.5% to 8% of which appear only once. Sequencing used PBMCs from blood, obtained roughly 24 months after vaccination. These receptors were obtained from a man between 50 and 75 years old who received an inactivated influenza vaccine. Each CDR3 is given without its conserved first and last residue.

V | CDR3
TRBV3-1 | ASSRHGTLLAKNIQY
TRBV14 | ASSRVGAEAYNEQF
TRBV7-6 | ASSLAITDFLADTQY
TRBV6-1 | ASSPDGVWEGDTGELF
TRBV5-1 | ASSTLPGTVNTEAF
TRBV28 | ASRASGSMYEQY
TRBV14 | ASSPPLFPGDTQY
TRBV12-3/TRBV12-4 | ASSPRLAFANTGELF
TRBV12-3/TRBV12-4 | ASSHHKSDSNQPQH
TRBV6-5 | ASSYTKTGSRLTEAF
TRBV4-2 | ASSQTTRPRVSSGANVLT
TRBV20-1 | SAGARVGNEQF
TRBV30 | AWSVRGTNIQY